This T cell receptor (beta chain) was identified during a study of tissue T cells after allogeneic stem cell transplantation. CDR3 sequences, V/J genes, frequencies and template counts came from survey-depth TCRbeta sequencing. The data were produced by immunoSEQ multiplex PCR, yet TCRdb's version contains in-frame clones alone and is incomplete. The sample holds roughly 6,100 clones, approximately 70% seen once. Study-level results: Some tissue clones might be persisting host cells; their alloreactivity or antigen specificity was not determined. The patient cohort was small and clinically heterogeneous, with limited sampling depth.

This CDR3 has 14 amino acids. In germline, CDR1 is GTSNPN, CDR2 SVGIG (reference sequence). The germline V and J ends were trimmed by 0 bases and 3 bases, with 11 bases remaining between them. This clone was observed a handful of times. Its specificity is not known. V and J are TRBV30 and TRBJ1-1; D is unclear. This clonotype was sampled from a woman aged 18-55 years with breast cancer. The sample in question was tissue from the rectum, obtained at autopsy. CDR3 sequence: CAWSVLQEDTEAFF. CDR3 DNA sequence: TGTGCCTGGAGTGTACTTCAGGAGGACACTGAAGCTTTCTTT.